These 30 T cell receptor beta chains were all obtained from the same sample, sequenced in a study of a mutant IDH1 vaccine in newly diagnosed glioma. Time point of the sample: baseline, week 1 (first vaccination visit). Regarding treatment: pre-vaccination baseline after standard-of-care therapy. Repertoires were generated with immunoSEQ multiplex PCR, while TCRdb's copy carries only in-frame clones and drops some. The sample carries tens of thousands of clones, around 82% recorded once. This material consisted of peripheral blood mononuclear cells (PBMCs), taken from a glioma patient treated with radiotherapy, temozolomide or both. Receptors were obtained from a woman younger than 30 with glioma. Some clones in this sample may be carry-over from other donors' samples.

The chain couples TRBV5-1 to TRBJ1-4; a possible D gene is TRBD1 (5 bases). Germline V gene sequence: CDR1 SGHRS, CDR2 YFSETQ. The CDR3 has 16 residues. V lost 4 bases and J 4 bases, leaving 17 bases between the germline ends. CDR3 sequence: CASSPRPGTVNEKLFF. CDR3 in DNA: TGCGCCAGCAGCCCCCGTCCCGGGACTGTTAATGAAAAACTGTTTTTT.

The chain joins TRBV28 to TRBJ1-2; weak D call: TRBD1 (5 bases). CDR1 is MDHEN, CDR2 SYDVKM, per germline. Trimming removed 5 bases from V and 4 bases from J, with 17 bases in between. The CDR3 is 15 amino acids. CDR3 bases: TGTGCCAGCAGTCCCACTAGGGCAGGGACCTATGGCTACACCTTC. Translation: CASSPTRAGTYGYTF.

The chain couples TRBV7-2 to TRBJ1-1, with 7 bases identical to TRBD1. With V trimmed by 5 bases and J by 7 bases, 7 bases remained unmatched. Germline V gene sequence: CDR1 SGHTA, CDR2 FQGNSA. This CDR3 has 13 amino acids. CDR3 loop: CASSPGQVNEAFF. The CDR3, as DNA: TGTGCCAGCAGCCCCGGACAGGTCAATGAAGCTTTCTTT.

In its sample, this clone was seen a few times. This chain links TRBV11-2 with TRBJ1-1; TRBD1 aligns across 11 bases. CDR1 SGHAT and CDR2 FQNNGV come from the germline V gene. V dropped 6 bases and J dropped 5; count of bases not matched to a gene: 5. CDR3 length: 14 amino acids. The CDR3 region is CASRGTGGQTEAFF. CDR3 DNA: TGTGCCAGCAGAGGGACAGGGGGTCAGACTGAAGCTTTCTTT.

The chain combines TRBV7-9 with TRBJ2-7, with 7 bases matching TRBD1. The V gene end was trimmed by 5 bases and the J gene end by 3 bases; junction bases not matched to a gene: 10. Per the germline V gene, CDR1 is SEHNR and CDR2 is FQNEAQ (reference sequence). The CDR3 is 15 amino acids. The CDR3 loop reads CASSAWPGQLYEQYF. The CDR3 DNA reads TGTGCCAGCAGCGCCTGGCCGGGACAGCTCTACGAGCAGTACTTC.

This chain links TRBV11-2 with TRBJ2-7; 7 positions agree with TRBD1. This CDR3 comprises 15 residues. The germline CDR1 and CDR2 sequences are SGHAT and FQNNGV. V dropped 5 bases and J dropped 1; count of bases not matched to a gene: 8. DNA for the CDR3: TGTGCCAGCAGCCTGACACAGGGGACGTCCTACGAGCAGTACTTC. Protein: CASSLTQGTSYEQYF.

This clone was seen only a few times. The chain joins TRBV7-3 to TRBJ1-1; weak D call: TRBD1 (6 bases). Deletions cut 2 bases from V and 5 bases from J, with 12 bases between. The CDR3 is 14 residues long. From germline, CDR1 is SGHTA and CDR2 FQGTGA. The CDR3 DNA follows: TGTGCCAGCAGCTTAGGCCGGGGGCAAACTGAAGCTTTCTTT. Translating it yields CASSLGRGQTEAFF.

The V gene is TRBV14, the J gene TRBJ2-7; D may correspond to TRBD1 or TRBD2 (5 bases each). V gave up 2 bases and J gave up 5 bases, with 16 bases separating them. This CDR3 has 15 residues. CDR1 and CDR2 from the germline V gene are SGHDN and FVKESK. CDR3 loop: CASSQLGTLLDEQYF. For the CDR3, the DNA is TGTGCCAGCAGCCAATTGGGGACCCTCCTGGACGAGCAGTACTTC.

This clone was detected once. V usage is TRBV30 and J usage is TRBJ1-4, with 8 bases aligning to TRBD1. Germline loops: CDR1 GTSNPN, CDR2 SVGIG (reference sequence). Germline trimming cut 2 bases from V and 6 bases from J; bases unmatched to any gene: 5. The CDR3 covers 14 residues. DNA for the CDR3: TGTGCCTGGAGTCAGGGGGCGCTGGATGAAAAACTGTTTTTT. Its protein product is CAWSQGALDEKLFF.

The sample holds one count of this clone. The CDR3 here is CASNTAFRGVEQYF. Written as DNA, the CDR3 is TGTGCCAGCAACACCGCCTTCCGGGGGGTTGAGCAGTACTTC. The chain couples TRBV6-6 to TRBJ2-7; 7 bases line up with TRBD2. In germline, CDR1 is MNHNY, CDR2 SVGAGI (reference sequence). Trimming removed 7 bases from V and 7 bases from J; junction bases left unmatched: 13. The CDR3 consists of 14 residues.

The chain employs TRBV9 and TRBJ2-7; tentatively, D is TRBD1 or TRBD2 (5 bases each). The CDR3 has 15 amino acids. Germline lookup yields CDR1 SGDLS and CDR2 YYNGEE. V was cut by 0 bases and J by 3 bases, with 13 bases left in between. In DNA, the CDR3 is TGTGCCAGCAGCGTAGCTGGGGACGTGATCTACGAGCAGTACTTC. Translation gives CASSVAGDVIYEQYF.

The gene calls are TRBV7-2 and TRBJ2-2; D is uncertain. The ends were cut back, 5 bases at V and 5 bases at J, with 12 bases in the middle. The CDR3 has 14 amino acids. The germline V gene has CDR1 SGHTA and CDR2 FQGNSA. As DNA, the CDR3 is TGTGCCAGCAGCCTTAGTAAAGGGACCGGGGAGCTGTTTTTT. Encoded protein: CASSLSKGTGELFF.

The CDR3 region has the DNA TGTGCCAGCAGCCACAGGGGGCTAAGCTCCTACGAGCAGTACTTC. Amino acids: CASSHRGLSSYEQYF. This chain joins TRBV7-8 and TRBJ2-7; 9 bases map to TRBD1. The V segment lost 5 bases and the J segment 0 bases; nucleotides outside the gene matches: 5. There are 15 residues in the CDR3. Germline V gene sequence: CDR1 SGHVS, CDR2 FQNEAQ. The full variable domain, rest sourced from reference TRBV7-8 and TRBJ2-7, is GAGVSQSPRYKVAKRGQDVALRCDPISGHVSLFWYQQALGQGPEFLTYFQNEAQLDKSGLPSDRFFAERPEGSVSTLKIQRTQQEDSAVYLCASSHRGLSSYEQYFGPGTRLTVT.

This chain links TRBV9 with TRBJ2-5; 9 positions agree with TRBD2. The CDR3 covers 16 residues. Germline V gene lookup returns CDR1 SGDLS and CDR2 YYNGEE. V lost 1 base, J lost 2 bases, and 6 bases stayed unmatched. This CDR3 reads CASSVRGREGQETQYF. In DNA, the CDR3 is TGTGCCAGCAGCGTACGAGGGCGGGAGGGACAAGAGACCCAGTACTTC.

The genes are TRBV5-6 and TRBJ1-2; 7 nucleotides agree with TRBD1. Germline CDR1 is SGHDT and CDR2 is YYEEEE. The CDR3 consists of 15 residues. The V segment lost 4 bases and the J segment 8 bases; nucleotides outside the gene matches: 14. DNA for the CDR3: TGTGCCAGCAGCCCGGCCGGGAGGGGGCTAGAGGGCTACACCTTC. It yields the protein CASSPAGRGLEGYTF.

This chain links TRBV19 with TRBJ1-1, with 9 bases fitting TRBD1. Trimming cost V 4 bases and J 3 bases; bases outside gene matches: 6. CDR1 is LNHDA, CDR2 SQIVND, per germline (reference sequence). This CDR3 is 15 amino acids long. The chain's CDR3 is CASSRGTGSDTEAFF. CDR3 DNA: TGTGCCAGTAGTAGGGGGACAGGGTCGGACACTGAAGCTTTCTTT. Full variable domain (rest looked up from reference TRBV19 and TRBJ1-1): DGGITQSPKYLFRKEGQNVTLSCEQNLNHDAMYWYRQDPGQGLRLIYYSQIVNDFQKGDIAEGYSVSREKKESFPLTVTSAQKNPTAFYLCASSRGTGSDTEAFFGQGTRLTVV.

The chain links TRBV9 to TRBJ2-2; D gene ambiguous. The CDR3 has 12 amino acids. Germline values: CDR1 SGDLS, CDR2 YYNGEE. The ends were cut back, 5 bases at V and 5 bases at J, with 7 bases in the middle. As DNA, the CDR3 is TGTGCCAGCAGGATGGGGACCGGGGAGCTGTTTTTT. Protein: CASRMGTGELFF. Combining the CDR3 with reference TRBV9 and TRBJ2-2 gives the whole variable domain DSGVTQTPKHLITATGQRVTLRCSPRSGDLSVYWYQQSLDQGLQFLIQYYNGEERAKGNILERFSAQQFPDLHSELNLSSLELGDSALYFCASRMGTGELFFGEGSRLTVL.

The rearrangement links TRBV6-6 to TRBJ1-5; 8 bases are shared with TRBD1. This CDR3 comprises 15 residues. The germline gives CDR1 MNHNY, CDR2 SVGAGI (reference sequence). The V gene end was trimmed by 7 bases and the J gene end by 0 bases; junction bases not matched to a gene: 5. The DNA for the CDR3 is TGTGCCAGCACCTTAACAGGGGGTAGCAATCAGCCCCAGCATTTT. Protein sequence: CASTLTGGSNQPQHF.

The sample holds a few counts of this clone. The V call is TRBV19, the J call TRBJ1-4; no clear D. This CDR3 region has 16 residues. Per the germline V gene, CDR1 is LNHDA and CDR2 is SQIVND (reference sequence). The V and J ends lost 3 bases and 0 bases respectively, with 11 bases between them. The CDR3 loop reads CASSMGDGATNEKLFF. The CDR3 DNA is TGTGCCAGTAGTATGGGAGACGGTGCAACTAATGAAAAACTGTTTTTT.

This clone was seen more than once but under ten times. The CDR3 bases are TGTGCCAGCAGCTTAGTTCGGTTGAACACTGAAGCTTTCTTT. It codes for CASSLVRLNTEAFF. The chain combines TRBV7-9 with TRBJ1-1; D is uncertain. The germline V and J ends were trimmed by 1 base and 0 bases, with 6 bases remaining between them. Germline V gives CDR1 SEHNR, CDR2 FQNEAQ (reference sequence). CDR3 length: 14 amino acids.

The chain combines TRBV5-4 with TRBJ1-1; 7 bases map to TRBD1. The CDR3 has 15 residues. Germline CDR1 reads SGHNT; CDR2 reads YYREEE (reference sequence). Trimming at V came to 4 bases and at J to 0 bases, leaving 6 bases not matched to a gene. The CDR3 loop is CASSDRTGMNTEAFF. The DNA for the CDR3 is TGTGCCAGCAGCGACCGGACAGGCATGAACACTGAAGCTTTCTTT.

This sequence joins TRBV10-3 and TRBJ1-1; possible D gene TRBD1, 5 bases. Germline V gives CDR1 ENHRY, CDR2 SYGVKD. The CDR3 extends over 17 amino acids. In DNA form, the CDR3 reads TGTGCTACCATTGCTGTCACAGGAATCTTGATGAACACTGAAGCTTTCTTT. Protein: CATIAVTGILMNTEAFF.

In its sample, this clone was seen a few times. The chain carries TRBV7-6 and TRBJ2-7; 9 bases fit TRBD2. The CDR3 sequence is 18 residues long. Germline V gene sequence: CDR1 SGHVS, CDR2 FNYEAQ. The V and J ends lost 3 bases and 0 bases, in that order; junction bases with no gene match: 12. For the CDR3, the DNA is TGTGCCAGCAGCTTGGCCCACACTAGCGGGCCGAGCTCCTACGAGCAGTACTTC. It specifies CASSLAHTSGPSSYEQYF.

The chain is built from TRBV7-2 and TRBJ2-1; 12 nucleotides agree with TRBD2. J gave up 6 bases and V 4 bases, and 7 bases lay outside the gene matches. The CDR3 length is 16 residues. Germline CDR1 and CDR2: SGHTA and FQGNSA. The CDR3 sequence is CASSSPGLAGLNEQFF. In DNA form, the CDR3 reads TGTGCCAGCAGCTCGCCGGGACTAGCGGGTCTCAATGAGCAGTTCTTC.

The V and J genes are TRBV5-1 and TRBJ1-4; perhaps TRBD1 as D (5 bases). CDR1 and CDR2 from the germline V gene are SGHRS and YFSETQ. V gave up 0 bases and J gave up 8 bases, with 14 bases separating them. The CDR3 totals 15 residues. CDR3 DNA sequence: TGCGCCAGCAGCTTGGTTGCGGGGGACGGAGAAAAACTGTTTTTT. Translated, it gives CASSLVAGDGEKLFF.

This rearrangement joins TRBV6-5 to TRBJ2-1, with 10 positions matching TRBD1. This CDR3 contains 14 residues. Trimming at V came to 6 bases and at J to 4 bases, leaving 3 bases not matched to a gene. Germline CDR1 and CDR2: MNHEY and SVGAGI. CDR3 in amino acids: CASREGQGYNEQFF. The DNA of the CDR3 is TGTGCCAGCAGGGAGGGACAGGGGTACAATGAGCAGTTCTTC.

The V call is TRBV5-5, the J call TRBJ1-1; D unclear. Trimming shortened V by 2 bases and J by 1 base, and 6 bases separated the two germline ends. The CDR3 loop spans 13 amino acids. The germline V gene encodes CDR1 SGHKS and CDR2 YYEKEE (reference sequence). The CDR3 DNA is TGTGCCAGCAGCTTCGGATCGAACACTGAAGCTTTCTTT. Encoded protein: CASSFGSNTEAFF.

The rearrangement links TRBV4-1 to TRBJ2-1; D is unclear. The CDR3 totals 13 residues. The ends were cut back, 4 bases at V and 5 bases at J, with 9 bases in the middle. Per the germline V gene, CDR1 is MGHRA and CDR2 is YSYEKL. This CDR3 is CASSLSRDNEQFF. The CDR3 nucleotides are TGCGCCAGCAGCCTCTCACGGGACAATGAGCAGTTCTTC.

This clone was recorded once. V and J are TRBV7-2 and TRBJ1-2; D may be TRBD1 (5 bases). CDR3 length: 16 residues. The V end lost 5 bases, the J end lost 1 base, and 17 bases lay between the germline ends. The germline V gene has CDR1 SGHTA and CDR2 FQGNSA. CDR3 DNA: TGTGCCAGCAGCCACGTTGGGGGAATGGGTAACTATGGCTACACCTTC. This sequence encodes CASSHVGGMGNYGYTF. Complete variable domain (other parts from reference TRBV7-2 and TRBJ1-2): GAGVSQSPSNKVTEKGKDVELRCDPISGHTALYWYRQSLGQGLEFLIYFQGNSAPDKSGLPSDRFSAERTGGSVSTLTIQRTQQEDSAVYLCASSHVGGMGNYGYTFGSGTRLTVV.

V gene TRBV7-2 combines with J gene TRBJ2-1; TRBD1 matches 9 bases. Germline CDR1 SGHTA, CDR2 FQGNSA. The CDR3 has 15 amino acids. V trimming: 0 bases; J trimming: 8 bases; junction bases outside the gene matches: 5. The chain's CDR3 is CASSLAGTGLHEQFF. The CDR3 bases are TGTGCCAGCAGCTTAGCGGGGACAGGGTTGCATGAGCAGTTCTTC.